One TCR beta chain is described in this entry. The target of this receptor is not known. No much larger clone is present one base from it, and per-base qualities are unavailable. Collaborating institutions collected whole blood in K2EDTA tubes following their own protocols. Collaborator samples were shipped for TCRbeta analysis as frozen whole blood, isolated PBMCs, or DNA extracted from either sample type. TCRbeta CDR3 regions were amplified from genomic DNA using the immunoSEQ Assay, a bias-controlled multiplex PCR. For the original study's pipeline: Nucleated cell counts per sample were estimated from amplification of reference gene primers within the assay. To quantify the absolute abundance of each unique TCRbeta CDR3 rearrangement, sequence reads were collapsed and filtered. For each sample, productive Simpson clonality was calculated by taking the square root of Simpson's diversity index across productive rearrangements. TCRdb limited this immuneACCESS table to in-frame rearrangements with V and J called. A share of clones is missing; checked studies link under half to unresolved V genes, and the rest is unexplained. That table furnishes V, J and clone size, whereas the DNA furnished D and trimming. This sample has roughly 230,000 clones in its table, and roughly four fifths of those were observed once. Jointly, the top ten make up about 4.5% of the sample.

This record comes from a study of blood T cell repertoires in COVID-19 (dated by TCRdb to 2018 to 2021). At the level of the whole study: Samples from collaborators originated in the United States, Italy and Spain and spanned both the acute and convalescent phases of COVID-19. The material from the prospective study consisted of cDNA or gDNA derived from T cells, B-cell-depleted T cells, or PBMCs. Deeply sampled blood TCRbeta repertoires from subjects exposed to, actively infected with, or recovered from COVID-19 were included in the dataset. A freely available public database, intended as a resource for researchers studying the immune response to SARS-CoV-2, is where the repertoires were released. Samples were obtained from the ongoing ImmuneRACE study (first 160 participants) and from over 1,000 subjects provided by 6 global collaborators. Nearly every sample came with metadata listing a de-identified subject ID, COVID-19 status, age in years and sex. Where available, HLA class I and class II types were obtained from metadata supplied by the sample provider rather than from assay-based typing. Study-wide findings and limitations: How much clinical and demographic metadata was included differed by source and by participant, and the metadata was provided uncurated.

For this chain, trimming is 9 bases at the V end and 3 bases at the J end, and the number of junction bases without a gene match is 4. CDR1 and CDR2 (MDHEN, SYDVKM) derive from the germline V gene. The CDR3 spans 13 residues, from the cysteine through the phenylalanine. Only the CDR3 DNA stays, 39 bases, in frame from base 1. The chain uses TRBV28 and TRBJ2-2, and TRBD1 matches 7 of the central bases. The material sequenced was peripheral blood. The sequence was obtained from a man in his fifties or sixties with active or convalescent COVID-19. The DNA sequence follows: TGTGCCAGTCAGACAGGGCACACCGGGGAGCTGTTTTTT. This gives the protein CASQTGHTGELFF.